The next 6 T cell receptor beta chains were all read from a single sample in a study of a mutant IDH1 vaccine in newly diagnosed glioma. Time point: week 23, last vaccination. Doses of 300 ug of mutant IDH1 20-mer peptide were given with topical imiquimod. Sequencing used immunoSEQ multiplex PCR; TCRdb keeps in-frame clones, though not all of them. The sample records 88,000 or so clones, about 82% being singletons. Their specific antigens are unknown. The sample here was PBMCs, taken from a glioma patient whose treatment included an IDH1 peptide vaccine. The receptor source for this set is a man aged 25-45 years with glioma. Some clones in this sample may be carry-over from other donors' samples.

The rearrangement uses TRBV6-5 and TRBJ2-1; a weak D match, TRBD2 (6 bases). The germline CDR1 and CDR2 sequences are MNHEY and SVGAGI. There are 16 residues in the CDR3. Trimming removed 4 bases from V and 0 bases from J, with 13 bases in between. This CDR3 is CASSSIAESSYNEQFF. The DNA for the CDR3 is TGTGCCAGCAGTTCCATAGCGGAGAGCTCCTACAATGAGCAGTTCTTC.

The CDR3 coding sequence is TGTGCCAGCAAAGTTTCACGGGGAGGGCCATCCGATACGCAGTATTTT. It codes for CASKVSRGGPSDTQYF. The rearrangement uses TRBV28 and TRBJ2-3, with 7 positions matching TRBD2. This CDR3 is 16 amino acids long. Germline values: CDR1 MDHEN, CDR2 SYDVKM. The V gene end was trimmed by 7 bases and the J gene end by 6 bases; junction bases not matched to a gene: 16.

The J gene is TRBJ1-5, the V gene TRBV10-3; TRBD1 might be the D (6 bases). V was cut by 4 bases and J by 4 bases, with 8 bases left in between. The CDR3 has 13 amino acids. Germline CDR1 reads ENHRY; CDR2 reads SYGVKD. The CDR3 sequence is CAISATGNQPQHF. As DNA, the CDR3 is TGTGCCATCAGTGCGACAGGTAATCAGCCCCAGCATTTT.

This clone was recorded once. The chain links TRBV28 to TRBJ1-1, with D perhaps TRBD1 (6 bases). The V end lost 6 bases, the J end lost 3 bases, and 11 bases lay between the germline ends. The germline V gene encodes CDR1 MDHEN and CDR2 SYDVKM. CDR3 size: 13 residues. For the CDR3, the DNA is TGTGCCAGCAGGACGGACAGATACACTGAAGCTTTCTTT. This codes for CASRTDRYTEAFF.

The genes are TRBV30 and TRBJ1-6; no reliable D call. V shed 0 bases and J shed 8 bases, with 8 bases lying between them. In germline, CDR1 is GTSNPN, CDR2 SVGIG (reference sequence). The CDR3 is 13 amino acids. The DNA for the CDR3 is TGTGCCTGGAGTGTAACAAGGGATTCACCCCTCCACTTT. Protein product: CAWSVTRDSPLHF.

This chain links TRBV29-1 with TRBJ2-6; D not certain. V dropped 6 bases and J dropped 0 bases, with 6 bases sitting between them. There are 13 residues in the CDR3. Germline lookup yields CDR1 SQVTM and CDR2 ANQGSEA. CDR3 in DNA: TGCAGCGTCCATAGCTCTGGGGCCAACGTCCTGACTTTC. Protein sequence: CSVHSSGANVLTF.